This TCR beta chain was sequenced for a study of response to subunit inactivated influenza vaccine. Broader study findings: Only a handful of new T cells, the authors suggested, are recruited with each seasonal influenza vaccination.

TCRdb itself ran the RT-PCR reads through MiXCR, one entry per CDR3 protein. The sample lists about 780,000 distinct CDR3 sequences; approximately 17% were seen once. Trimming at V came to 5 bases and at J to 1 base, leaving 6 bases not matched to a gene. The CDR3 contains 16 residues. This clonotype was seen a few times. No antigen is known for it. The sequence was obtained from a man aged 50-60 years who received an inactivated influenza vaccine. The sample was PBMCs from blood, taken 5 days after vaccination. The chain uses TRBV12-3 or TRBV12-4 and TRBJ2-1, with TRBD1 matching over 9 bases. CDR3 sequence: CASSPTGGRSYNEQFF. DNA of the CDR3: TGTGCCAGCAGTCCTACAGGGGGCAGGTCCTACAATGAGCAGTTCTTC.